This T cell receptor beta chain was captured in a study of blood T cell repertoires in COVID-19. This table comes from immunoSEQ multiplex PCR, and its TCRdb copy is limited to in-frame clones, with some not included. The sample comprises 150,000 to 190,000 clones, about 85% of which are singletons, and less than 10% rests with the top ten. CDR1 and CDR2 (germline): LNHDA, SQIVND (reference sequence). The CDR3 spans 18 residues. With V trimmed by 7 bases and J by 7 bases, 18 bases remained unmatched. The source of this sequence is a woman aged 55-70 years with COVID-19, enrolled during active disease. J is TRBJ2-1 and V is TRBV19, with 11 nucleotides matching TRBD2. Sequenced material: peripheral blood. CDR3: CASNLGGILAGVVNEQFF. DNA for the CDR3: TGTGCCAGTAACCTGGGGGGAATACTAGCGGGAGTTGTTAATGAGCAGTTCTTC.